This is a list of T cell receptor beta chains from one sample in a study of blood T cell repertoires in COVID-19. Data came from immunoSEQ multiplex PCR; TCRdb stores just in-frame clones and leaves some out. The table has 350,000 or so clones, approximately 89% seen once. What was sequenced was peripheral blood. These receptors originate from a woman aged 25-40 years with COVID-19, enrolled during active disease. Both conserved end residues are part of each CDR3. A D gene is named only where the DNA matches it firmly. Only some rows state a clone size, as once, few, many or a class for expanded clones.

>NA|TRBV28|15|TRBJ2-1|NA
TGTGCCAGCAGTCAGGGACACCGACCCTACAATGAGCAGTTCTTC
CASSQGHRPYNEQFF
>few|TRBV19|15|TRBJ1-5|NA
TGTGCCAGTAGTGTCGGACTGCCCTTCGGGCAGCCCCAGCATTTT
CASSVGLPFGQPQHF
>NA|TRBV18|14|TRBJ2-7|TRBD1
TGTGCCAGCTCACCGGGGACAGACACCTACGAGCAGTACTTC
CASSPGTDTYEQYF
>NA|TRBV29-1|10|TRBJ2-7|NA
TGCAGCGTTCGGAGCAGCGAGCAGTACTTC
CSVRSSEQYF
>NA|TRBV6-6|13|TRBJ1-1|NA
TGTGCCAGCAGTGGTAGGGGGAACACTGAAGCTTTCTTT
CASSGRGNTEAFF
>NA|TRBV5-4|11|TRBJ1-1|NA
TGTGCCAGCAGCTTGGAGAGGGAAGCTTTCTTT
CASSLEREAFF
>NA|TRBV5-1|16|TRBJ2-5|TRBD2
TGCGCCAGCAGCTCCCTAGCGGGAGGTCGACAAGAGACCCAGTACTTC
CASSSLAGGRQETQYF
>NA|TRBV27|13|TRBJ2-7|TRBD1
TGTGCCAGCAGTTGGGACAGGGTAAACGAGCAGTACTTC
CASSWDRVNEQYF
>NA|TRBV5-1|13|TRBJ2-1|NA
TGCGCCAGCAGCTCGGACAGTTCCAGTGAGCAGTTCTTC
CASSSDSSSEQFF
>NA|TRBV28|13|TRBJ1-2|TRBD1
TGTGCCAGCAGCTCCGGGACAGGTTGGGGCTACACCTTC
CASSSGTGWGYTF
>NA|TRBV9|14|TRBJ2-2|NA
TGTGCCAGCAGCAGGCGGGCGAGCACCGGGGAGCTGTTTTTT
CASSRRASTGELFF
>NA|TRBV7-9|14|TRBJ1-2|NA
TGTGCCAGCAGCTTAGACAGGCCCCACTATGGCTACACCTTC
CASSLDRPHYGYTF
>NA|TRBV6-4|13|TRBJ2-7|TRBD1
TGTGCCAGCAGTGACAGGGGGCTAAACGAGCAGTACTTC
CASSDRGLNEQYF
>NA|TRBV10-2|13|TRBJ2-5|NA
TGCGCCAGCAGCCGGAGTTATCGCGAGACCCAGTACTTC
CASSRSYRETQYF
>NA|TRBV11-2|15|TRBJ2-7|TRBD1
TGTGCCAGCAGCACCCTACAGGGGGAATTCTACGAGCAGTACTTC
CASSTLQGEFYEQYF
>NA|TRBV28|17|TRBJ1-1|NA
TGTGCCAGCAGCCCCTATAGGACCGGGGGGGGCAAGATTGAAGCTTTCTTT
CASSPYRTGGGKIEAFF
>NA|TRBV7-3|14|TRBJ2-5|NA
TGTGCCAGCAGCCCTAGGGCGACAGGAGAGACCCAGTACTTC
CASSPRATGETQYF
>NA|TRBV5-4|12|TRBJ2-7|NA
TGTGCCAGCAGTCGGGAGAGCTACGAGCAGTACTTC
CASSRESYEQYF
>NA|TRBV11-1|13|TRBJ2-2|NA
TGTGCCAGCAGCCGAGGAGTCTCCGGGGAGCTGTTTTTT
CASSRGVSGELFF
>NA|TRBV5-4|15|TRBJ2-7|NA
TGTGCCAGCAGCTTGTCAGTGGGAGTCCCCTACGAGCAGTACTTC
CASSLSVGVPYEQYF
>NA|TRBV14|12|TRBJ2-7|NA
TGTGCCAGCAGCCAAGCAGAGGACGAGCAGTACTTC
CASSQAEDEQYF
>NA|TRBV10-2|15|TRBJ1-5|TRBD1
TGCGCCAGCGCCGGGGGTGGACAGGGAGATCAGCCCCAGCATTTT
CASAGGGQGDQPQHF
>NA|TRBV6-5|15|TRBJ1-6|TRBD1
TGTGCCAGCAAGGAGGGGACAGGGTCGAATTCACCCCTCCACTTT
CASKEGTGSNSPLHF
>NA|TRBV27|14|TRBJ1-2|NA
TGTGCCAGCAGTTCTGGGGGGGCCGGGTATGGCTACACCTTC
CASSSGGAGYGYTF
>NA|TRBV24-1|16|TRBJ2-3|TRBD2
TGTGCCACCACTGGACTAGCCCCTAGGTGCACAGATACGCAGTATTTT
CATTGLAPRCTDTQYF
>NA|TRBV6-1|16|TRBJ2-5|TRBD1
TGTGCCAGCAGTGAATGGTGGGGGGACAGGGGGGAGACCCAGTACTTC
CASSEWWGDRGETQYF
>NA|TRBV7-9|18|TRBJ1-5|TRBD1
TGTGCCAGCAGCTTAGGGGCAGGGGGCTCAGTTAGCAATCAGCCCCAGCATTTT
CASSLGAGGSVSNQPQHF
>NA|TRBV7-3|15|TRBJ2-3|NA
TGTGCCAGCAGCTTCGGGGAGACCCGCACAGATACGCAGTATTTT
CASSFGETRTDTQYF
>NA|TRBV10-2|15|TRBJ2-1|TRBD2
TGCGCCAGCAGCCATAGCGGGAGGGCCTCAAATGAGCAGTTCTTC
CASSHSGRASNEQFF
>NA|TRBV7-9|14|TRBJ2-5|TRBD1
TGTGCCAGCAGCGGGGACAGGGACCAAGAGACCCAGTACTTC
CASSGDRDQETQYF
>NA|TRBV6-5|16|TRBJ2-2|TRBD1
TGTGCCAGCAGTTACTACGGACAGGGCGACACCGGGGAGCTGTTTTTT
CASSYYGQGDTGELFF
>NA|TRBV28|14|TRBJ2-7|NA
TGTGCCAGCAGTTTATCAGCAGGGACCTACGAGCAGTACTTC
CASSLSAGTYEQYF
>NA|TRBV5-1|14|TRBJ2-7|NA
TGCGCCAGCAGCTTGGTGTCAAAAACCTACGAGCAGTACTTC
CASSLVSKTYEQYF
>NA|TRBV30|11|TRBJ1-2|NA
TGTGCCTGGAGTAGCAGGGGAGTTTGCACCTTC
CAWSSRGVCTF
>NA|TRBV18|15|TRBJ2-1|TRBD2
TGTGCCAGCTCACCAGGACGAAGCGGGAGGAGTGAGCAGTTCTTC
CASSPGRSGRSEQFF